A single sample gave rise to the 26 T cell receptor beta chains below, sequenced in a study of blood T cell repertoires in COVID-19. Method: immunoSEQ multiplex PCR; TCRdb's copy keeps in-frame clones and lacks some. The data contain tens of thousands of clones, 75% to 90% of them singletons. The specimen was peripheral blood. Every receptor here comes from a man in his sixties with acute or convalescent COVID-19.

The rearrangement joins TRBV2 to TRBJ2-2; D possibly corresponds to TRBD2 (7 bases). Germline CDR1 reads SNHLY; CDR2 reads FYNNEI. Trimming took off 2 bases at V and 3 bases at J, with 10 bases between the two ends. The CDR3 spans 15 residues. CDR3 loop: CASSEQGRDTGELFF. The DNA for the CDR3 is TGTGCCAGCAGTGAACAGGGGAGGGACACCGGGGAGCTGTTTTTT. The full variable domain, completed using reference TRBV2 and TRBJ2-2, is EPEVTQTPSHQVTQMGQEVILRCVPISNHLYFYWYRQILGQKVEFLVSFYNNEISEKSEIFDDQFSVERPDGSNFTLKIRSTKLEDSAMYFCASSEQGRDTGELFFGEGSRLTVL.

Notes on this clone: The junction differs from germline at one of its ends, possibly a read error. In DNA form, the CDR3 reads TGTGCCAGCAGCTTACTAAGGACTAGTGAAAAACTGTTTTTT. Protein sequence: CASSLLRTSEKLFF. V gene TRBV7-2 combines with J gene TRBJ1-4, with D unresolved. The CDR3 is made up of 14 amino acids. The germline CDR1 and CDR2 sequences are SGHTA and FQGNSA.

This sequence joins TRBV9 and TRBJ2-5; 10 nucleotides line up with TRBD1. Germline-derived CDR1 and CDR2 are SGDLS and YYNGEE. This CDR3 is 14 amino acids long. Losses at the gene ends were 3 bases for V and 7 bases for J; bases not matched to a gene: 6. CDR3 coding DNA: TGTGCCAGCAGCGGCGACAGGGGGCGTGGGACCCAGTACTTC. Translation: CASSGDRGRGTQYF. Full variable domain (missing parts from reference TRBV9 and TRBJ2-5): DSGVTQTPKHLITATGQRVTLRCSPRSGDLSVYWYQQSLDQGLQFLIQYYNGEERAKGNILERFSAQQFPDLHSELNLSSLELGDSALYFCASSGDRGRGTQYFGPGTRLLVL.

The V call is TRBV4-1, the J call TRBJ2-7, with TRBD1 as a possible D gene (6 bases). The CDR3 has 15 amino acids. The germline CDR1 and CDR2 sequences are MGHRA and YSYEKL. V was cut by 1 base and J by 2 bases, with 12 bases left in between. In nucleotides, the CDR3 is TGCGCCAGCAGCCAAGGGGTAGGGACAACCTACGAGCAGTACTTC. Its protein product is CASSQGVGTTYEQYF.

V gene TRBV9 combines with J gene TRBJ2-2, with 9 bases aligning to TRBD2. Germline trimming cut 4 bases from V and 4 bases from J; bases unmatched to any gene: 8. Germline CDR1 is SGDLS and CDR2 is YYNGEE. The CDR3 extends over 16 amino acids. In DNA, the CDR3 is TGTGCCAGCAGCCCCCGGACTAGCGCGGTCACCGGGGAGCTGTTTTTT. Encoded protein: CASSPRTSAVTGELFF.

V and J are TRBV2 and TRBJ2-7, with 11 nucleotides matching TRBD2. CDR3 length equals 14 residues. From germline, CDR1 is SNHLY and CDR2 FYNNEI. J lost 6 bases, V lost 3 bases, and 4 bases had no gene match. This chain's CDR3 is CASSDSGGDGEQYF. The CDR3 nucleotides are TGTGCCAGCAGTGATAGCGGGGGGGACGGCGAGCAGTACTTC.

The genes are TRBV5-1 and TRBJ2-3; TRBD2 aligns across 8 bases. Germline assignment: CDR1 SGHRS and CDR2 YFSETQ. V lost 0 bases to trimming and J lost 2 bases; unmatched junction nucleotides: 2. This CDR3 is 15 amino acids long. The chain's CDR3 is CASSLDGRATDTQYF. The CDR3 DNA sequence: TGCGCCAGCAGCTTGGACGGGAGGGCCACAGATACGCAGTATTTT.

The rearrangement links TRBV6-2 or TRBV6-3 to TRBJ2-7; 7 positions match TRBD2. V trimming: 5 bases; J trimming: 2 bases; junction bases outside the gene matches: 9. Germline CDR1 reads MNHEY; CDR2 reads SVGEGT. This CDR3 comprises 15 residues. CDR3 coding DNA: TGTGCCAGCAGTAATATCCGGGACTACACCTACGAGCAGTACTTC. Amino acid sequence: CASSNIRDYTYEQYF.

V usage is TRBV11-2 and J usage is TRBJ2-5, with TRBD2 matching over 10 bases. Germline CDR1 SGHAT, CDR2 FQNNGV. Trimming removed 1 base from V and 5 bases from J; junction bases left unmatched: 4. There are 15 residues in the CDR3. The CDR3 sequence is CASSLGLAGVETQYF. Here the CDR3 DNA reads TGTGCCAGCAGCTTAGGTCTAGCGGGAGTTGAGACCCAGTACTTC. The variable domain in full, completed from reference TRBV11-2 and TRBJ2-5, reads EAGVAQSPRYKIIEKRQSVAFWCNPISGHATLYWYQQILGQGPKLLIQFQNNGVVDDSQLPKDRFSAERLKGVDSTLKIQPAKLEDSAVYLCASSLGLAGVETQYFGPGTRLLVL.

J is TRBJ2-7 and V is TRBV11-3; D perhaps matches TRBD1 (6 bases). The V end was cut by 5 bases, the J end by 1 base, with 15 bases between. The CDR3 contains 15 residues. Per germline, CDR1 SGHNT and CDR2 YENEEA. The CDR3 region is CASSPRTDSSYEQYF. The CDR3 DNA sequence: TGTGCCAGCAGCCCCCGGACAGATAGTTCCTACGAGCAGTACTTC.

The chain couples TRBV4-1 to TRBJ1-3; maybe TRBD1 (6 bases). The V and J ends lost 1 base and 3 bases respectively, with 19 bases between them. The CDR3 is 18 amino acids. Germline-derived CDR1 and CDR2 are MGHRA and YSYEKL. This chain's CDR3 is CASSQAGAGDGRGNTIYF. CDR3 nucleotide sequence: TGCGCCAGCAGCCAAGCAGGGGCAGGGGATGGTCGTGGAAACACCATATATTTT.

The chain combines TRBV13 with TRBJ1-6; tentative D call: TRBD1 (6 bases). Germline V lookup: CDR1 PRHDT, CDR2 FYEKMQ (reference sequence). V was clipped by 8 bases and J by 6 bases, with 14 bases between them. The CDR3 contains 14 residues. The CDR3: CASQGRGFNSPLHF. The CDR3 nucleotides are TGTGCCAGCCAGGGGAGAGGGTTTAATTCACCCCTCCACTTT.

The CDR3 sequence: CASRQDDRGPTYEQYF. The CDR3, as DNA: TGTGCCAGCAGGCAGGACGACAGGGGTCCTACCTACGAGCAGTACTTC. The rearrangement joins TRBV28 to TRBJ2-7; TRBD1 aligns across 8 bases. Germline values: CDR1 MDHEN, CDR2 SYDVKM. CDR3 size: 16 residues. V shed 6 bases and J 2 bases; nucleotides not matched to a gene: 12.

DNA of the CDR3: TGCAGTGCTAGTGCTAGCTCCACCGGGGAGCTGTTTTTT. Translated, it gives CSASASSTGELFF. The rearrangement links TRBV20-1 to TRBJ2-2; a possible D gene is TRBD2 (5 bases). This CDR3 is built from 13 residues. V was trimmed by 3 bases and J by 4 bases, leaving 9 bases between them. The germline V gene encodes CDR1 DFQATT and CDR2 SNEGSKA (reference sequence).

The chain is built from TRBV6-5 and TRBJ2-3, with D unresolved. The CDR3 consists of 16 residues. Germline V CDR1 and CDR2: MNHEY, SVGAGI. Between the trimmed V and J ends, which lost 2 bases and 1 base, there was a span of 13 bases. The CDR3 loop is CASSYDPRKGTDTQYF. The CDR3 bases are TGTGCCAGCAGTTACGATCCTAGAAAGGGCACAGATACGCAGTATTTT.

The rearrangement links TRBV5-4 to TRBJ2-1, with TRBD2 matching over 7 bases. CDR3 length: 16 residues. V shed 4 bases, J shed 1 base, and the junction held 8 bases outside the gene matches. Germline CDR1 SGHNT, CDR2 YYREEE (reference sequence). The CDR3 nucleotides are TGTGCCAGCAGCCCCGCGGGGCGGGAGTCCTACAATGAGCAGTTCTTC. It encodes CASSPAGRESYNEQFF.

The genes are TRBV20-1 and TRBJ2-7; D might be TRBD1 (7 bases). The CDR3 runs 15 residues. Germline V gene data show CDR1 as DFQATT and CDR2 as SNEGSKA (reference sequence). Trimming pared 3 bases from V and 2 bases from J, leaving 17 bases between. The CDR3 DNA reads TGCAGTGCTAGTTCCGGGGGACAGCCTACCTACGAGCAGTACTTC. Amino acids: CSASSGGQPTYEQYF.

This clone occurred once. The gene calls are TRBV27 and TRBJ2-1; 14 bases align to TRBD2. J gave up 9 bases and V 5 bases, and 18 bases lay outside the gene matches. The CDR3 contains 19 residues. Germline V gene lookup returns CDR1 MNHEY and CDR2 SMNVEV (reference sequence). The CDR3 bases are TGTGCCAGCAGTCCTCGGACTAGCGGGGGGAATTACAATTTCGGTGAGCAGTTCTTC. Translating gives CASSPRTSGGNYNFGEQFF.

J is TRBJ2-7 and V is TRBV6-5; D might be TRBD1 (7 bases). V dropped 10 bases and J dropped 0 bases, with 13 bases sitting between them. In germline, CDR1 is MNHEY, CDR2 SVGAGI. The CDR3 loop spans 13 amino acids. This chain's CDR3 is CATRGASSYEQYF. The CDR3 DNA reads as TGTGCCACCAGGGGGGCCTCCTCCTACGAGCAGTACTTC.

This clone was found once. This chain's CDR3 is CASSPRGGVSNEQFF. CDR3 sequence (DNA): TGTGCCAGCAGTCCCCGGGGGGGCGTTAGCAATGAGCAGTTCTTC. The V and J genes are TRBV27 and TRBJ2-1; TRBD2 agrees at 8 bases. V shed 5 bases, J shed 6 bases, and the junction held 9 bases outside the gene matches. The CDR3 runs to 15 residues. Germline V gene sequence: CDR1 MNHEY, CDR2 SMNVEV (reference sequence).

The chain links TRBV5-1 to TRBJ2-1; D is possibly TRBD1 (6 bases). This CDR3 contains 15 residues. Germline CDR1 reads SGHRS; CDR2 reads YFSETQ. V was trimmed by 0 bases and J by 7 bases, leaving 14 bases between them. The DNA for the CDR3 is TGCGCCAGCAGCTTGGGTTACAGGGTATGGAATGAGCAGTTCTTC. Amino acid sequence: CASSLGYRVWNEQFF.

The genes are TRBV3-1 (or the pseudogene TRBV3-2) and TRBJ2-3, with unresolved D. V was cut by 1 base and J by 6 bases, with 17 bases left in between. This CDR3 spans 16 amino acids. From germline, CDR1 is LGHDT and CDR2 YNNKEL (reference sequence). CDR3 bases: TGTGCCAGCAGCCAAGGGCCGCAGCGCCTTCCTGATACGCAGTATTTT. Translating gives CASSQGPQRLPDTQYF.

The chain has TRBV15 and TRBJ2-2; 9 positions match TRBD1. V shed 4 bases and J 3 bases; nucleotides not matched to a gene: 9. Germline values: CDR1 LNHNV, CDR2 YYDKDF (reference sequence). This CDR3 is built from 17 residues. The CDR3 DNA sequence: TGTGCCACCAGCAACACAGGGGGCATAAGGTACACCGGGGAGCTGTTTTTT. Encoded protein: CATSNTGGIRYTGELFF.

The chain has TRBV7-6 and TRBJ2-1; possibly TRBD2 for D (5 bases). This CDR3 is 20 amino acids long. Trimming removed 1 base at V and 1 base at J, with 23 bases between. The germline V gene encodes CDR1 SGHVS and CDR2 FNYEAQ. This CDR3 reads CASSLGWRTQRNKSYNEQFF. The CDR3 coding sequence is TGTGCCAGCAGCTTAGGCTGGCGAACCCAGCGGAATAAGTCCTACAATGAGCAGTTCTTC. Using reference TRBV7-6 and TRBJ2-1 for the parts outside the CDR3, the full variable domain is GAGVSQSPRYKVTKRGQDVALRCDPISGHVSLYWYRQALGQGPEFLTYFNYEAQQDKSGLPNDRFSAERPEGSISTLTIQRTEQRDSAMYRCASSLGWRTQRNKSYNEQFFGPGTRLTVL.

V usage is TRBV25-1 and J usage is TRBJ2-1; 11 bases are shared with TRBD2. Germline V lookup: CDR1 MGHDK, CDR2 SYGVNS. This CDR3 contains 15 residues. V was clipped by 1 base and J by 7 bases; unmatched bases: 3. The CDR3 nucleotides read TGTGCCAGCAGTGAATCACTAGCGGGAGATAATGAGCAGTTCTTC. It translates to CASSESLAGDNEQFF.

This chain uses TRBV12-5 with TRBJ2-3; no reliable D call. The CDR3 runs to 13 residues. Germline V gene sequence: CDR1 LGHNT, CDR2 FRNRAP. Trimming removed 6 bases from V and 0 bases from J, with 7 bases in between. CDR3: CASGDGSTDTQYF. The CDR3 DNA reads TGTGCTAGTGGCGACGGGAGCACAGATACGCAGTATTTT.